The 16 T cell receptor beta chains below come from one sample, sequenced in a study of PD-L1 blockade in urothelial cancer. Specified time point: pretreatment peripheral blood. The protocol was immunoSEQ multiplex PCR, while the TCRdb copy is restricted to in-frame clones and leaves out a portion. The table has approximately 88,000 clones, 65% to 85% seen once. The starting material was PBMCs, obtained around atezolizumab (anti-PD-L1) treatment. These TCRs come from a man aged 60 to 69 with urothelial cancer.

The gene calls are TRBV19 and TRBJ2-3; TRBD1 might be the D (6 bases). Germline assignment: CDR1 LNHDA and CDR2 SQIVND (reference sequence). V shed 9 bases and J shed 7 bases, with 8 bases lying between them. The CDR3 covers 10 residues. CDR3 DNA: TGTGCCAGCGGACAGTATACGCAGTATTTT. This translates into CASGQYTQYF.

This chain joins TRBV4-3 and TRBJ2-3, with unresolved D. CDR3 length equals 16 residues. V was shortened by 1 base and J by 6 bases, with 17 bases between the two germline ends. CDR1 is LGHNA, CDR2 YSLEER, per germline. The CDR3 loop is CASSQARGSSSDTQYF. CDR3 bases: TGCGCCAGCAGCCAAGCACGCGGAAGTAGTTCCGATACGCAGTATTTT.

This clone was recorded at least ten times. The J gene is TRBJ1-1, the V gene TRBV19; TRBD1 matches 9 bases. The CDR3 totals 12 residues. CDR1 is LNHDA and CDR2 is SQIVND in the germline V gene (reference sequence). The trim removed 4 bases at V and 8 bases at J, leaving 2 bases unmatched. This chain's CDR3 is CASSSDRGEAFF. The CDR3 DNA sequence: TGTGCCAGTAGTAGCGACAGGGGGGAAGCTTTCTTT.

The chain employs TRBV5-1 and TRBJ1-6; D may be TRBD1 (6 bases). This CDR3 contains 14 residues. CDR1 is SGHRS, CDR2 YFSETQ, per germline. The V and J ends lost 0 bases and 5 bases respectively, with 6 bases between them. The CDR3 sequence: CASSLGQDNSPLHF. CDR3 in DNA: TGCGCCAGCAGCTTGGGACAGGATAATTCACCCCTCCACTTT.

The chain couples TRBV10-3 to TRBJ2-7; 7 bases are shared with TRBD1. The CDR3 consists of 18 residues. The ends lost 3 bases at V and 3 bases at J; junction bases unmatched: 17. Germline lookup yields CDR1 ENHRY and CDR2 SYGVKD. The CDR3, as DNA: TGTGCCATCAGTGACCCGTCCCCTCTTACGACAGGGCACTACGAGCAGTACTTC. Translated: CAISDPSPLTTGHYEQYF.

The rearrangement links TRBV5-6 to TRBJ1-2, with no clear D. Trimming removed 0 bases from V and 5 bases from J, with 11 bases in between. CDR1 and CDR2 from the germline V gene are SGHDT and YYEEEE. CDR3 length: 14 amino acids. As DNA, the CDR3 is TGTGCCAGCAGCTTGGGACCCACGGAGTATGGCTACACCTTC. This translates into CASSLGPTEYGYTF.

The rearrangement uses TRBV7-8 and TRBJ2-7; D perhaps matches TRBD1 (6 bases). The CDR3 loop spans 13 amino acids. CDR1 and CDR2 (germline): SGHVS, FQNEAQ. Trimming removed 4 bases at V and 2 bases at J, with 9 bases between. The CDR3, as DNA: TGTGCCAGCAGCTCCCGGACAGCCTACGAGCAGTACTTC. Translating gives CASSSRTAYEQYF.

V usage is TRBV6-1 and J usage is TRBJ2-5, with D possibly matching TRBD1 (6 bases). Trimming shortened V by 4 bases and J by 2 bases, and 14 bases separated the two germline ends. There are 15 residues in the CDR3. The germline CDR1 and CDR2 sequences are MNHNS and SASEGT. The CDR3, as DNA: TGTGCCAGCAGTGTTTTCAGGGGAGTTCAAGAGACCCAGTACTTC. This codes for CASSVFRGVQETQYF.

The sample holds a few counts of this clone. V gene TRBV7-2 combines with J gene TRBJ1-5; TRBD1 matches 7 bases. The CDR3 spans 14 residues. J gave up 4 bases and V 5 bases, and 5 bases lay outside the gene matches. The germline V gene has CDR1 SGHTA and CDR2 FQGNSA. In DNA, the CDR3 is TGTGCCAGCAGCGCGGAGGGGGCTAATCAGCCCCAGCATTTT. This sequence encodes CASSAEGANQPQHF.

The sample holds one count of this clone. The chain links TRBV6-1 to TRBJ1-1; TRBD1 agrees at 7 bases. The length of the CDR3 is 14 residues. Germline assignment: CDR1 MNHNS and CDR2 SASEGT. Trimming removed 6 bases from V and 1 base from J; junction bases left unmatched: 5. CDR3 sequence reads: CASRLGQENTEAFF. In DNA, the CDR3 is TGTGCCAGCAGATTAGGACAGGAGAACACTGAAGCTTTCTTT.

CDR3 sequence: CASSSGQTGNTIYF. The CDR3 DNA follows: TGCGCCAGCAGCTCCGGACAGACTGGAAACACCATATATTTT. V usage is TRBV5-1 and J usage is TRBJ1-3, with D possibly TRBD1 on 6 matching bases. Trimming took 3 bases from V and 2 from J, leaving 9 bases between them. The CDR3 totals 14 residues. Looked up from germline, CDR1 is SGHRS and CDR2 is YFSETQ.

The V gene is TRBV10-3, the J gene TRBJ2-1; 9 bases are a match to TRBD2. The V and J ends lost 8 bases and 5 bases, in that order; junction bases with no gene match: 10. CDR1 is ENHRY, CDR2 SYGVKD, per germline. CDR3 length: 15 residues. CDR3 in DNA: TGTGCCATCGGGGTAGGCGGGGGGGTAAACAATGAGCAGTTCTTC. As protein: CAIGVGGGVNNEQFF.

This chain links TRBV9 with TRBJ2-7, with 13 bases matching TRBD2. The germline V gene has CDR1 SGDLS and CDR2 YYNGEE. The CDR3 totals 15 residues. V lost 3 bases and J lost 5; bases outside the gene matches: 5. The CDR3 sequence: CASSATSGRDHEQYF. Here the CDR3 DNA reads TGTGCCAGCAGCGCCACTAGCGGGAGGGACCACGAGCAGTACTTC.

This rearrangement joins TRBV5-4 to TRBJ1-2; D remains unclear. V shed 1 base and J shed 6 bases, with 13 bases lying between them. Per the germline V gene, CDR1 is SGHNT and CDR2 is YYREEE (reference sequence). This CDR3 has 14 amino acids. The CDR3 coding sequence is TGTGCCAGCAGCTTGCCTCCCCTAGGAAATGGCTACACCTTC. Amino acids: CASSLPPLGNGYTF.

As DNA, the CDR3 is TGTGCCAGCAGTCGGACTAGTAATATTGGGAGCGTGACCCAGTACTTC. It specifies CASSRTSNIGSVTQYF. The rearrangement uses TRBV2 and TRBJ2-5; the match to TRBD2 covers 7 bases. With V trimmed by 5 bases and J by 7 bases, 16 bases remained unmatched. Germline V lookup: CDR1 SNHLY, CDR2 FYNNEI. The CDR3 sequence is 16 residues long.

This chain connects TRBV28 to TRBJ2-7; D perhaps matches TRBD2 (5 bases). The length of the CDR3 is 13 residues. V lost 6 bases and J 9 bases, leaving 18 bases between the germline ends. Germline-derived CDR1 and CDR2 are MDHEN and SYDVKM. The CDR3 protein is CASSPFRGSRQYF. CDR3 bases: TGTGCCAGCAGCCCCTTCCGGGGTAGCCGGCAGTACTTC.